This TCR beta chain was sequenced for a study of T cell repertoires in cytomegalovirus infection. General study findings and limits: Ex vivo responses were dominated by HLA-C-restricted CMV-specific TCR beta clonotypes. Cumulative public TCR beta family frequency identified CMV carriers with the relevant HLA.

TCRdb analysed the reads with MiXCR anew, one entry per CDR3 protein. In the table there are fewer than 850,000 distinct CDR3 sequences, 25% to 30% of which are singletons. V was shortened by 3 bases and J by 2 bases, with 8 bases between the two germline ends. CDR3 length: 12 amino acids. Germline assignment: CDR1 DFQATT and CDR2 SNEGSKA (reference sequence). Worth noting for this clonotype: Its antigen is unknown.

This chain links TRBV20-1 with TRBJ2-7; D is unclear. Here the sequenced sample was cultured CD8+ T cells from PBMCs, taken from culture after CMV antigen stimulation. The TCR originated in a human donor in good health (CMV status not recorded). Some clones in this sample may be carry-over from other donors' samples. In DNA, the CDR3 is TGCAGTGCTAGCCCTCGGACCTACGAGCAGTACTTC. Amino acids: CSASPRTYEQYF.